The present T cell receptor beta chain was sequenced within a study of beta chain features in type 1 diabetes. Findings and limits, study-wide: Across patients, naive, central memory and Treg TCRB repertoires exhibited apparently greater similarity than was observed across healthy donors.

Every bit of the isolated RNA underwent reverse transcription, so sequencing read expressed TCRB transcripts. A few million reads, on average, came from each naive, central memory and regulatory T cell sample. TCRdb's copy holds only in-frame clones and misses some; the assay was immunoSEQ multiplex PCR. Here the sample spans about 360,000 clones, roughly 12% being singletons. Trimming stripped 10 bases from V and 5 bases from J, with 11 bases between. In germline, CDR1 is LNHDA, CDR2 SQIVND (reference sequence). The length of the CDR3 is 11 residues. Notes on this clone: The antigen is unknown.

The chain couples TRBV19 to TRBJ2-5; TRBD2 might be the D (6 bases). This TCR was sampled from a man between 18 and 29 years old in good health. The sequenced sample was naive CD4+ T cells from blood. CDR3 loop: CATTEGETQYF. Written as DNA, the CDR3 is TGTGCCACCACGGAGGGGGAGACCCAGTACTTC.